Below, 21 T cell receptor beta chains from the same sample are listed, as sequenced in a study of shared clonotypes between healthy human individuals. Using immunoSEQ multiplex PCR, the repertoire was profiled, and TCRdb retains in-frame clones only, with some absent. This sample has hundreds of thousands of clones, with around 74% found just once. Input material: memory CD4+ T cells sorted from blood. Subset in this sample: CD45RA-negative fraction. The receptors shown here come from a man aged 30 to 45 in good health.

J is TRBJ2-7 and V is TRBV14; TRBD2 might be the D (6 bases). Germline CDR1 SGHDN, CDR2 FVKESK. The V end lost 0 bases, the J end lost 1 base, and 34 bases lay between the germline ends. This CDR3 spans 23 amino acids. DNA for the CDR3: TGTGCCAGCAGCCAAGACTTCTATTCCGTGCAGGATGATAAAGGGCGGGATTCCTACGAGCAGTACTTC. As protein: CASSQDFYSVQDDKGRDSYEQYF.

This chain links TRBV5-1 with TRBJ1-1; weak D call: TRBD1 (6 bases). CDR1 is SGHRS, CDR2 YFSETQ, per germline. CDR3 length: 14 residues. The ends were cut back, 6 bases at V and 5 bases at J, with 17 bases in the middle. The CDR3 loop is CASNQGLAGTEAFF. The DNA of the CDR3 is TGCGCCAGCAATCAGGGGCTAGCGGGGACTGAAGCTTTCTTT. Full variable domain (missing parts from reference TRBV5-1 and TRBJ1-1): KAGVTQTPRYLIKTRGQQVTLSCSPISGHRSVSWYQQTPGQGLQFLFEYFSETQRNKGNFPGRFSGRQFSNSRSEMNVSTLELGDSALYLCASNQGLAGTEAFFGQGTRLTVV.

The rearrangement uses TRBV7-2 and TRBJ1-1; unclear D gene. The CDR3 consists of 15 residues. The ends were cut back, 0 bases at V and 3 bases at J, with 11 bases in the middle. Germline V gives CDR1 SGHTA, CDR2 FQGNSA. The CDR3 is CASSLALGADTEAFF. The CDR3 DNA sequence: TGTGCCAGCAGCTTAGCGCTGGGAGCGGACACTGAAGCTTTCTTT.

The CDR3 spells CASSNAVSYEQYF. The CDR3 bases are TGTGCCAGCAGCAACGCGGTCTCCTACGAGCAGTACTTC. The V gene is TRBV6-1, the J gene TRBJ2-7; no firm D call. The CDR3 runs to 13 residues. Germline CDR1 and CDR2: MNHNS and SASEGT. V was shortened by 6 bases and J by 0 bases, with 9 bases between the two germline ends.

The V and J genes are TRBV18 and TRBJ1-4; D is possibly TRBD1 (6 bases). The CDR3 has 15 residues. Germline assignment: CDR1 KGHSH and CDR2 LQKENI. Trimming removed 2 bases from V and 10 bases from J, with 17 bases in between. This chain's CDR3 is CASSPTGRGIGKLFF. The CDR3 region has the DNA TGTGCCAGCTCACCAACCGGGAGGGGGATCGGAAAACTGTTTTTT.

This sequence joins TRBV4-3 and TRBJ1-2; TRBD1 aligns across 7 bases. The CDR3 contains 15 residues. Germline-derived CDR1 and CDR2 are LGHNA and YSLEER. The V segment lost 4 bases and the J segment 5 bases; nucleotides outside the gene matches: 10. CDR3 DNA: TGCGCCAGCAGCCCGGGAAGGGGGCGCTTGTATGGCTACACCTTC. Translation gives CASSPGRGRLYGYTF.

This rearrangement joins TRBV5-1 to TRBJ2-2; D perhaps matches TRBD2 (6 bases). The CDR3 is made up of 15 amino acids. V lost 1 base, J lost 2 bases, and 9 bases lay in between. Germline loops: CDR1 SGHRS, CDR2 YFSETQ. CDR3 in amino acids: CASSLRAGNTGELFF. CDR3 nucleotide sequence: TGCGCCAGCAGCTTGAGGGCGGGAAACACCGGGGAGCTGTTTTTT.

This clone was found once. This chain connects TRBV10-1 to TRBJ1-2, with D possibly TRBD1 on 6 matching bases. This CDR3 has 14 amino acids. CDR1 and CDR2 (germline): WNHNN, SYGVQD (reference sequence). V lost 5 bases, J lost 1 base, and 11 bases lay in between. CDR3 bases: TGCGCCAGCAGTCCCGGGACAAGTAACTATGGCTACACCTTC. Amino acids: CASSPGTSNYGYTF.

The CDR3 nucleotides read TGTGCCAGTAGTCGTCAGGGAAGCTACGAGCAGTACTTC. This encodes CASSRQGSYEQYF. The rearrangement uses TRBV19 and TRBJ2-7; possibly TRBD1 for D (5 bases). The CDR3 contains 13 residues. Germline values: CDR1 LNHDA, CDR2 SQIVND (reference sequence). V dropped 5 bases and J dropped 3 bases, with 11 bases sitting between them.

V usage is TRBV19 and J usage is TRBJ2-7; perhaps TRBD1 as D (5 bases). V lost 2 bases and J lost 2, with 10 bases in between. Germline V gene sequence: CDR1 LNHDA, CDR2 SQIVND (reference sequence). The CDR3 sequence is 14 residues long. CDR3: CASSISRTTYEQYF. The CDR3 nucleotides are TGTGCCAGTAGTATATCGAGGACAACCTACGAGCAGTACTTC.

The chain employs TRBV5-1 and TRBJ2-1; 11 bases line up with TRBD2. Germline CDR1 reads SGHRS; CDR2 reads YFSETQ. This CDR3 is built from 18 residues. The V gene end was trimmed by 2 bases and the J gene end by 2 bases; junction bases not matched to a gene: 9. The CDR3 DNA is TGCGCCAGCAGCTTTTGGAGCCCGGGACTAGCGGCCTACAATGAGCAGTTCTTC. Protein product: CASSFWSPGLAAYNEQFF.

This clone was counted at least ten times. The chain employs TRBV10-1 and TRBJ2-3; a possible D gene is TRBD2 (6 bases). CDR1 and CDR2 from the germline V gene are WNHNN and SYGVQD (reference sequence). This CDR3 is 16 amino acids long. Trimming took off 1 base at V and 0 bases at J, with 11 bases between the two ends. In DNA, the CDR3 is TGCGCCAGCAGTGAGTTTAAAGGAGGGAGCACAGATACGCAGTATTTT. Protein: CASSEFKGGSTDTQYF.

The CDR3 DNA sequence: TGTGCCAGCAGCTTAGGGACTAGCGCTAACACCGGGGAGCTGTTTTTT. Protein: CASSLGTSANTGELFF. The chain recombines TRBV7-9 with TRBJ2-2; 9 bases map to TRBD2. Germline V gene lookup returns CDR1 SEHNR and CDR2 FQNEAQ (reference sequence). Trimming at V came to 1 base and at J to 2 bases, leaving 2 bases not matched to a gene. The CDR3 totals 16 residues.

CDR3 DNA sequence: TGTGCCAGCAGCGTGGATAGAAGCTCCTACAATGAGCAGTTCTTC. Protein product: CASSVDRSSYNEQFF. This chain links TRBV9 with TRBJ2-1; D remains ambiguous. The CDR3 is 15 amino acids. CDR1 and CDR2 from the germline V gene are SGDLS and YYNGEE. V was pared by 2 bases and J by 0 bases, with 9 bases between.

The chain links TRBV5-1 to TRBJ2-2; 8 positions match TRBD1. V shed 6 bases, J shed 6 bases, and the junction held 4 bases outside the gene matches. CDR1 and CDR2 from the germline V gene are SGHRS and YFSETQ. The CDR3 loop spans 13 amino acids. The CDR3 region is CASTEQGAGELFF. The CDR3 bases are TGCGCCAGCACCGAACAGGGGGCCGGGGAGCTGTTTTTT.

A remark on this clone: One junction end disagrees with the germline gene, perhaps due to a read error. The chain recombines TRBV28 with TRBJ1-1; D not certain. CDR3 length: 11 residues. Germline-derived CDR1 and CDR2 are MDHEN and SYDVKM. CDR3 protein: CASRRGQEENF. The DNA of the CDR3 is TGTGCCAGCAGGAGAGGCCAGGAAGAAAACTTT.

This rearrangement joins TRBV19 to TRBJ1-1; a weak D match, TRBD1 (5 bases). The length of the CDR3 is 14 residues. Germline CDR1 and CDR2: LNHDA and SQIVND (reference sequence). Deletions cut 6 bases from V and 1 base from J, with 12 bases between. The CDR3: CASRIQEPNTEAFF. CDR3 DNA: TGTGCCAGTAGAATACAGGAACCGAACACTGAAGCTTTCTTT.

The rearrangement uses TRBV29-1 and TRBJ1-3; D perhaps matches TRBD1 (6 bases). V was shortened by 8 bases and J by 2 bases, with 13 bases between the two germline ends. CDR1 and CDR2 from the germline V gene are SQVTM and ANQGSEA. CDR3 size: 13 residues. In DNA form, the CDR3 reads TGCAGCCATCACAGGGCCCCTGGAAACACCATATATTTT. Translated: CSHHRAPGNTIYF.

This chain uses TRBV2 with TRBJ2-5; D remains unclear. The CDR3 is 10 residues long. Germline assignment: CDR1 SNHLY and CDR2 FYNNEI. Between the trimmed V and J ends, which lost 10 bases and 3 bases, there was a span of 6 bases. CDR3 in DNA: TGTGCCATCCTTGAAGAGACCCAGTACTTC. The encoded protein is CAILEETQYF.

The chain couples TRBV28 to TRBJ2-4, with 7 bases fitting TRBD1. The V gene end was trimmed by 9 bases and the J gene end by 15 bases; junction bases not matched to a gene: 11. The CDR3 has 11 residues. The germline V gene has CDR1 MDHEN and CDR2 SYDVKM. The CDR3 sequence: CASSQGLRWYF. CDR3 nucleotides: TGTGCCAGTTCACAGGGGTTACGATGGTACTTC.

V is TRBV18 and J is TRBJ1-5, with 9 nucleotides matching TRBD1. Unmatched junction bases numbered 5, after V lost 3 bases and J lost 2 bases. Germline V gene lookup returns CDR1 KGHSH and CDR2 LQKENI. The CDR3 has 16 residues. The CDR3 nucleotides read TGTGCCAGCTCACCGGGACAGGGTTTCGGCAATCAGCCCCAGCATTTT. Protein product: CASSPGQGFGNQPQHF.